These T cell receptor beta chains were read from a single sample in a study of blood T cell repertoires in COVID-19. Profiling relied on immunoSEQ multiplex PCR, and the TCRdb table lists in-frame clones only, not all of them. This repertoire shows 150,000 to 180,000 clones, around 79% found once; its top ten account for roughly 1.7%. The sequenced material came from peripheral blood. The receptors were sampled from a man at least 80 years old with acute or convalescent COVID-19. Both conserved end residues are part of each CDR3. A D gene is named only where the DNA matches it firmly. Size is stated for part of the rows, as once, few or many counts, or as a class when the clone is expanded.

j_call: TRBJ2-7
v_call: TRBV14
d_call: TRBD1
clone_size: few
cdr3_nt: TGTGCCAGCAGCCTACAGGGGACCCCCTACGAGCAGTACTTC
cdr3_aa: CASSLQGTPYEQYF

j_call: TRBJ1-1
v_call: TRBV5-4
d_call: TRBD1
clone_size: NA
cdr3_nt: TGTGCCAGCAGCCGGACAGGGGTGAACACTGAAGCTTTCTTT
cdr3_aa: CASSRTGVNTEAFF

j_call: TRBJ1-4
v_call: TRBV3-1/TRBV3-2
d_call: TRBD1
clone_size: NA
cdr3_nt: TGTGCCAGCAGCGCATCTTACAGGGGAAGAGGGCTTAATGAAAAACTGTTTTTT
cdr3_aa: CASSASYRGRGLNEKLFF

j_call: TRBJ1-1
v_call: TRBV27
d_call: NA
clone_size: NA
cdr3_nt: TGTGCCAGCAGTCGAGGGGGGGGGCTCCCTGAAGCTTTCTTT
cdr3_aa: CASSRGGGLPEAFF

j_call: TRBJ1-4
v_call: TRBV30
d_call: TRBD1
clone_size: NA
cdr3_nt: TGTGCCTGGAGTCGAGGACAGGGTGGAGAAAAACTGTTTTTT
cdr3_aa: CAWSRGQGGEKLFF

j_call: TRBJ2-5
v_call: TRBV5-5
d_call: NA
clone_size: NA
cdr3_nt: TGTGCCAGCAACCAGGGGCAAGAGACCCAGTACTTC
cdr3_aa: CASNQGQETQYF

j_call: TRBJ2-5
v_call: TRBV5-1
d_call: TRBD1
clone_size: few
cdr3_nt: TGCGCCAGCAGCCCCAGACAGGGAAGAGGCCAAGAGACCCAGTACTTC
cdr3_aa: CASSPRQGRGQETQYF

j_call: TRBJ2-1
v_call: TRBV10-3
d_call: NA
clone_size: NA
cdr3_nt: TGTGCCATCACCGGACCAAGAGCGGACAATGAGCAGTTCTTC
cdr3_aa: CAITGPRADNEQFF

j_call: TRBJ2-2
v_call: TRBV6-4
d_call: TRBD1
clone_size: few
cdr3_nt: TGTGCCAGCAAGAAGACAGGGGACACCGGGGAGCTGTTTTTT
cdr3_aa: CASKKTGDTGELFF

j_call: TRBJ2-1
v_call: TRBV9
d_call: NA
clone_size: NA
cdr3_nt: TGTGCCAGCAGCGTAGGAGCAGTCGGGAGAGGCAATGAGCAGTTCTTC
cdr3_aa: CASSVGAVGRGNEQFF

j_call: TRBJ2-3
v_call: TRBV7-6
d_call: TRBD1
clone_size: NA
cdr3_nt: TGTGCCAGCAGCTTAGGTACCGGACAGGGTGTGGCCGGGGATACGCAGTATTTT
cdr3_aa: CASSLGTGQGVAGDTQYF

j_call: TRBJ2-2
v_call: TRBV6-5
d_call: TRBD2
clone_size: NA
cdr3_nt: TGTGCCAGCAGCCACGGGGGGGGCACCGGGGAGCTGTTTTTT
cdr3_aa: CASSHGGGTGELFF

j_call: TRBJ1-2
v_call: TRBV5-1
d_call: NA
clone_size: NA
cdr3_nt: TGCGCCAGCAGCCTCGATGCCCAGGGGCAGGGCTACACCTTC
cdr3_aa: CASSLDAQGQGYTF

j_call: TRBJ2-1
v_call: TRBV11-1
d_call: TRBD2
clone_size: few
cdr3_nt: TGTGCCAGCAGCTTTCTAGCGGGGGGTATTTATGAGCAGTTCTTC
cdr3_aa: CASSFLAGGIYEQFF

j_call: TRBJ1-1
v_call: TRBV11-2
d_call: NA
clone_size: NA
cdr3_nt: TGTGCCAGCAGCTTATTTACACAGGGGAACACTGAAGCTTTCTTT
cdr3_aa: CASSLFTQGNTEAFF

j_call: TRBJ1-3
v_call: TRBV7-9
d_call: NA
clone_size: NA
cdr3_nt: TGTGCCAGCAGCCGATCCTCGGGTGCTGGAAACACCATATATTTT
cdr3_aa: CASSRSSGAGNTIYF

j_call: TRBJ2-1
v_call: TRBV2
d_call: NA
clone_size: NA
cdr3_nt: TGTGCCAGCCAGAGCGCGGGGGCGAACAATGAGCAGTTCTTC
cdr3_aa: CASQSAGANNEQFF

j_call: TRBJ1-6
v_call: TRBV4-2
d_call: NA
clone_size: NA
cdr3_nt: TGTGCCAGCAGCCAAGACCGGGGGGGAGGGAGGAATTCACCCCTCCACTTT
cdr3_aa: CASSQDRGGGRNSPLHF

j_call: TRBJ2-4
v_call: TRBV5-4
d_call: TRBD1
clone_size: NA
cdr3_nt: TGTGCCAGCAGCCCTAAGGGGTTAACAGGGGGCAACATTCAGTACTTC
cdr3_aa: CASSPKGLTGGNIQYF

j_call: TRBJ1-2
v_call: TRBV18
d_call: NA
clone_size: NA
cdr3_nt: TGTGCCAGCTCACCCCCGGCGGGAACGTATGGCTACACCTTC
cdr3_aa: CASSPPAGTYGYTF

j_call: TRBJ2-7
v_call: TRBV7-6
d_call: NA
clone_size: NA
cdr3_nt: TGTGCCAGCAGCTTAGCGATTGGGGGGGCCTCCAACGAGCAGTACTTC
cdr3_aa: CASSLAIGGASNEQYF

j_call: TRBJ2-2
v_call: TRBV10-1
d_call: TRBD1
clone_size: NA
cdr3_nt: TGCGCCAGCAGACCGGGACAGGGTCGCACCGGGGAGCTGTTTTTT
cdr3_aa: CASRPGQGRTGELFF

j_call: TRBJ1-1
v_call: TRBV6-5
d_call: TRBD1
clone_size: NA
cdr3_nt: TGTGCCAGCAGTTACCTCGGACAGGGGGGCGCTTTCTTT
cdr3_aa: CASSYLGQGGAFF

j_call: TRBJ1-6
v_call: TRBV9
d_call: NA
clone_size: NA
cdr3_nt: TGTGCCAGCAACCTAGACAGCTCCTATAATTCACCCCTCCACTTT
cdr3_aa: CASNLDSSYNSPLHF

j_call: TRBJ2-5
v_call: TRBV7-9
d_call: NA
clone_size: NA
cdr3_nt: TGTGCCAGCAGCTCCGGACAGCAAGAGACCCAGTACTTC
cdr3_aa: CASSSGQQETQYF

j_call: TRBJ1-6
v_call: TRBV3-1/TRBV3-2
d_call: TRBD1
clone_size: NA
cdr3_nt: TGTGCCAGCAGCCCACGACAGGGGTATAATTCACCCCTCCACTTT
cdr3_aa: CASSPRQGYNSPLHF

j_call: TRBJ1-2
v_call: TRBV19
d_call: NA
clone_size: NA
cdr3_nt: TGTGCCAGTAGTAAAACCTTACAGGGAATCTACTATGGCTACACCTTC
cdr3_aa: CASSKTLQGIYYGYTF

j_call: TRBJ1-2
v_call: TRBV19
d_call: NA
clone_size: NA
cdr3_nt: TGTGCCAGTAGTTCCAGTAACCCCCATGGCTACACCTTC
cdr3_aa: CASSSSNPHGYTF

j_call: TRBJ1-1
v_call: TRBV30
d_call: NA
clone_size: NA
cdr3_nt: TGTGCCTGGAGTGTAGCCCGGAACACTGAAGCTTTCTTT
cdr3_aa: CAWSVARNTEAFF

j_call: TRBJ2-3
v_call: TRBV11-3
d_call: TRBD1
clone_size: NA
cdr3_nt: TGTGCCAGCAGCCCCCAGTGGGACAGGGGCCCAGATACGCAGTATTTT
cdr3_aa: CASSPQWDRGPDTQYF

j_call: TRBJ1-2
v_call: TRBV29-1
d_call: TRBD1
clone_size: NA
cdr3_nt: TGCAGCGGAACCGGGACAGGGGAAGCTCACACCTTC
cdr3_aa: CSGTGTGEAHTF

j_call: TRBJ2-7
v_call: TRBV7-2
d_call: TRBD2
clone_size: NA
cdr3_nt: TGTGCCAGCAGCTTAGGATCGGCGGGGGTCGAGCAGTACTTC
cdr3_aa: CASSLGSAGVEQYF

j_call: TRBJ1-4
v_call: TRBV6-6
d_call: NA
clone_size: once
cdr3_nt: TGTGCCAGCAGTCGATCCACAGGGGAAAAACTGTTTTTT
cdr3_aa: CASSRSTGEKLFF

j_call: TRBJ1-1
v_call: TRBV19
d_call: NA
clone_size: NA
cdr3_nt: TGTGCCAGTAGTATCCAGGTTGGTGAAGCTTTCTTT
cdr3_aa: CASSIQVGEAFF

j_call: TRBJ1-5
v_call: TRBV6-6
d_call: TRBD1
clone_size: NA
cdr3_nt: TGTGCCAGCAGTTCATCACAGGGGGCTCTCAATCAGCCCCAGCATTTT
cdr3_aa: CASSSSQGALNQPQHF

j_call: TRBJ2-7
v_call: TRBV7-3
d_call: TRBD1
clone_size: many
cdr3_nt: TGTGCCAGCAGCTTAGCACAGGGGCATGGGGAGCAGTACTTC
cdr3_aa: CASSLAQGHGEQYF

j_call: TRBJ2-1
v_call: TRBV10-3
d_call: TRBD2
clone_size: NA
cdr3_nt: TGTGCCATCAGCATTGGGGGGGGATCGAAATATGAGCAGTTCTTC
cdr3_aa: CAISIGGGSKYEQFF

j_call: TRBJ2-3
v_call: TRBV7-2
d_call: TRBD2
clone_size: NA
cdr3_nt: TGTGCCAGCAGCTTAGCGGCGGGGGTGACGCAGTATTTT
cdr3_aa: CASSLAAGVTQYF

j_call: TRBJ2-5
v_call: TRBV24-1
d_call: TRBD1
clone_size: NA
cdr3_nt: TGTGCCACCAGTTCATTATCGACAGGGGCCCAAGAGACCCAGTACTTC
cdr3_aa: CATSSLSTGAQETQYF

j_call: TRBJ1-5
v_call: TRBV21-1
d_call: NA
clone_size: NA
cdr3_nt: TGTGCCAGCAGCAAAGCCGGGGTGGTAAGCCCGTATAGCAATCAGCCCCAGCATTTT
cdr3_aa: CASSKAGVVSPYSNQPQHF

j_call: TRBJ2-1
v_call: TRBV9
d_call: NA
clone_size: NA
cdr3_nt: TGTGCCAGCAGCGTAGGGACTGCTCATGGGGAGCAGTTCTTC
cdr3_aa: CASSVGTAHGEQFF

j_call: TRBJ2-2
v_call: TRBV10-3
d_call: TRBD1
clone_size: once
cdr3_nt: TGTGCCACCGCTGGGACAGAATCCACCGGGGAGCTGTTTTTT
cdr3_aa: CATAGTESTGELFF

j_call: TRBJ1-2
v_call: TRBV5-6
d_call: NA
clone_size: NA
cdr3_nt: TGTGCCAGCAGCTTATCGGCGGGGGTTGGCTACACCTTC
cdr3_aa: CASSLSAGVGYTF

j_call: TRBJ2-7
v_call: TRBV21-1
d_call: NA
clone_size: NA
cdr3_nt: TGTGCCAGCAGGGACAGGGCCAAAGTTGCCTACGAGCAGTACTTC
cdr3_aa: CASRDRAKVAYEQYF

j_call: TRBJ1-1
v_call: TRBV12-3/TRBV12-4
d_call: NA
clone_size: NA
cdr3_nt: TGTGCCAGCAGTCCGGGACAATCCGCTGAAGCTTTCTTT
cdr3_aa: CASSPGQSAEAFF

j_call: TRBJ1-1
v_call: TRBV7-2
d_call: NA
clone_size: NA
cdr3_nt: TGTGCCAGCAGCTTAGCTTGGGAGCTCGAAGCTTTCTTT
cdr3_aa: CASSLAWELEAFF

j_call: TRBJ2-1
v_call: TRBV5-1
d_call: TRBD2
clone_size: once
cdr3_nt: TGCGCCAGCAGCTTGGGGACTAGCGGGAATGATTGGCAGTTCTTC
cdr3_aa: CASSLGTSGNDWQFF

j_call: TRBJ2-1
v_call: TRBV4-1
d_call: TRBD2
clone_size: NA
cdr3_nt: TGCGCCAGCAGCCAAGAAGCGGGGGGTTTGAATGAGCAGTTCTTC
cdr3_aa: CASSQEAGGLNEQFF

j_call: TRBJ1-1
v_call: TRBV20-1
d_call: NA
clone_size: NA
cdr3_nt: TGCAGTGCTAGTCCCAACCCAGCGGTCCCTGGTCGCGCTTTCTTT
cdr3_aa: CSASPNPAVPGRAFF

j_call: TRBJ2-5
v_call: TRBV6-5
d_call: NA
clone_size: NA
cdr3_nt: TGTGCCAGCAGTTACCGGCGGGGACGAGAGACCCAGTACTTC
cdr3_aa: CASSYRRGRETQYF

j_call: TRBJ1-1
v_call: TRBV5-1
d_call: NA
clone_size: NA
cdr3_nt: TGCGCCAGCAGCTTGTTCTTAAACACTGAAGCTTTCTTT
cdr3_aa: CASSLFLNTEAFF